These 27 T cell receptor beta chains were sequenced from one sample in a study of OX40 agonist ivuxolimab in advanced cancers. Data came from immunoSEQ multiplex PCR; TCRdb stores just in-frame clones and leaves some out. The sample has 70,000 or so clones; 85% are singletons. Sequenced here: CD4+ or CD8+ T cells sorted from blood, sampled in a trial of the OX40 agonist ivuxolimab. Source of these receptors: an adult with an advanced solid tumor such as melanoma, head and neck, liver or kidney cancer.

The rearrangement joins TRBV5-5 to TRBJ2-1; TRBD2 agrees at 7 bases. V dropped 4 bases and J dropped 10; count of bases not matched to a gene: 2. The CDR3 spans 11 residues. Per germline, CDR1 SGHKS and CDR2 YYEKEE (reference sequence). The CDR3 sequence is CASSRGVEQFF. CDR3 coding DNA: TGTGCCAGCAGCCGGGGGGTCGAGCAGTTCTTC.

The sample holds a few counts of this clone. V gene TRBV5-1 combines with J gene TRBJ2-1; 15 nucleotides agree with TRBD2. V was pared by 4 bases and J by 0 bases, with 8 bases of the junction left unmatched. The CDR3 is 19 amino acids. Per germline, CDR1 SGHRS and CDR2 YFSETQ. CDR3 region: CASSPGLAGGSSSYNEQFF. CDR3 nucleotides: TGCGCCAGCAGCCCTGGACTAGCGGGGGGGTCAAGCTCCTACAATGAGCAGTTCTTC.

The rearrangement uses TRBV6-4 and TRBJ2-2; 9 bases agree with TRBD1. With 8 bases clipped from V and 3 bases from J, the junction kept 10 bases outside the gene matches. Germline loops: CDR1 MRHNA, CDR2 SNTAGT. This CDR3 has 16 amino acids. The CDR3 protein is CASGGQGPGDTGELFF. The DNA of the CDR3 is TGTGCCAGCGGGGGACAGGGTCCAGGGGACACCGGGGAGCTGTTTTTT.

This chain joins TRBV5-5 and TRBJ2-7; D may be TRBD1 (5 bases). Between the trimmed V and J ends, which lost 0 bases and 5 bases, there was a span of 12 bases. This CDR3 comprises 14 residues. CDR1 and CDR2 (germline): SGHKS, YYEKEE (reference sequence). DNA of the CDR3: TGTGCCAGCAGCTTGGGCCTGTGGGGCGACGAGCAGTACTTC. Protein: CASSLGLWGDEQYF. The whole variable domain, remainder taken from reference TRBV5-5 and TRBJ2-7, is DAGVTQSPTHLIKTRGQQVTLRCSPISGHKSVSWYQQVLGQGPQFIFQYYEKEERGRGNFPDRFSARQFPNYSSELNVNALLLGDSALYLCASSLGLWGDEQYFGPGTRLTVT.

J is TRBJ2-3 and V is TRBV28; TRBD2 matches at 11 bases. CDR1 and CDR2 (germline): MDHEN, SYDVKM. V trimming: 6 bases; J trimming: 0 bases; junction bases outside the gene matches: 8. The CDR3 covers 17 residues. DNA of the CDR3: TGTGCCAGCAGCCCTCGACTAGCGGGACCTAGCACAGATACGCAGTATTTT. Its translation is CASSPRLAGPSTDTQYF.

The rearrangement uses TRBV2 and TRBJ2-1; D perhaps matches TRBD1 (5 bases). Germline V CDR1 and CDR2: SNHLY, FYNNEI. The CDR3 is 15 amino acids. V was cut by 5 bases and J by 9 bases, with 20 bases left in between. This CDR3 is CASSPDRSSGGEQFF. The DNA for the CDR3 is TGTGCCAGCAGTCCAGACAGATCCTCTGGCGGTGAGCAGTTCTTC.

The chain couples TRBV28 to TRBJ1-2, with TRBD1 as a possible D gene (6 bases). Trimming left V 5 bases short and J 1 base short, with 23 bases between. There are 18 residues in the CDR3. The germline gives CDR1 MDHEN, CDR2 SYDVKM. In nucleotides, the CDR3 is TGTGCCAGCAGTCTCCCCTTTGATGGGGAAGGGGGTAACTATGGCTACACCTTC. Amino acid sequence: CASSLPFDGEGGNYGYTF.

The rearrangement uses TRBV9 and TRBJ1-1; 8 bases match TRBD1. The V and J ends lost 3 bases and 4 bases, in that order; junction bases with no gene match: 8. There are 15 residues in the CDR3. In germline, CDR1 is SGDLS, CDR2 YYNGEE. The CDR3 sequence: CASSGSRDRLTEAFF. CDR3 DNA sequence: TGTGCCAGCAGCGGTAGCCGGGACAGGCTCACTGAAGCTTTCTTT.

The chain carries TRBV19 and TRBJ1-5; tentative D call: TRBD1 (5 bases). Trimming took 6 bases from V and 6 from J, leaving 12 bases between them. This CDR3 is 13 amino acids long. Germline CDR1 LNHDA, CDR2 SQIVND (reference sequence). CDR3 DNA: TGTGCCAGTAGCGGATCGAGGGGTCAGCCCCAGCATTTT. Protein sequence: CASSGSRGQPQHF.

V gene TRBV18 combines with J gene TRBJ2-5, with TRBD2 matching over 13 bases. V shed 3 bases and J 5 bases; nucleotides not matched to a gene: 9. This CDR3 is built from 17 residues. Germline lookup yields CDR1 KGHSH and CDR2 LQKENI. As DNA, the CDR3 is TGTGCCAGCTCACCGACTAGCGGGGGGACCCTCGGCGAGACCCAGTACTTC. Translation: CASSPTSGGTLGETQYF. The full variable domain, rest sourced from reference TRBV18 and TRBJ2-5, is NAGVMQNPRHLVRRRGQEARLRCSPMKGHSHVYWYRQLPEEGLKFMVYLQKENIIDESGMPKERFSAEFPKEGPSILRIQQVVRGDSAAYFCASSPTSGGTLGETQYFGPGTRLLVL.

CDR3 DNA: TGTGCCAGCACCCTAGACTCGGACAGGCGAAACGAGCAGTACTTC. Its translation is CASTLDSDRRNEQYF. V usage is TRBV6-1 and J usage is TRBJ2-7; 7 bases match TRBD1. V lost 7 bases, J lost 5 bases, and 14 bases stayed unmatched. Per germline, CDR1 MNHNS and CDR2 SASEGT. The CDR3 runs to 15 residues.

This chain joins TRBV9 and TRBJ1-4; possible D gene TRBD1, 5 bases. V lost 1 base and J 0 bases, leaving 7 bases between the germline ends. The CDR3 contains 15 residues. In germline, CDR1 is SGDLS, CDR2 YYNGEE. The CDR3 is CASSVRGATNEKLFF. CDR3 DNA: TGTGCCAGCAGCGTAAGGGGAGCAACTAATGAAAAACTGTTTTTT.

The V and J genes are TRBV18 and TRBJ2-1; D remains unclear. The germline V gene encodes CDR1 KGHSH and CDR2 LQKENI. Trimming removed 2 bases at V and 0 bases at J, with 8 bases between. The CDR3 length is 15 residues. The CDR3 loop reads CASSPVRSSYNEQFF. CDR3 DNA: TGTGCCAGCTCACCAGTCAGGAGCTCCTACAATGAGCAGTTCTTC.

This chain joins TRBV4-3 and TRBJ2-4; no clear D. The length of the CDR3 is 16 residues. The germline CDR1 and CDR2 sequences are LGHNA and YSLEER. V lost 0 bases, J lost 2 bases, and 11 bases lay in between. The CDR3 sequence: CASSQEGGGTKNIQYF. The CDR3 coding sequence is TGCGCCAGCAGCCAAGAGGGCGGTGGAACCAAAAACATTCAGTACTTC.

J is TRBJ1-2 and V is TRBV2, with D perhaps TRBD1 (5 bases). V lost 3 bases and J 8 bases, leaving 13 bases between the germline ends. The CDR3 is 13 residues long. CDR1 is SNHLY and CDR2 is FYNNEI in the germline V gene. CDR3 DNA: TGTGCCAGCAGTGATATCGGGGCTCGAGGCTACACCTTC. It specifies CASSDIGARGYTF.

CDR3 nucleotide sequence: TGCGCCAGCAGCTTGTGGACTAGCGACAATGAGCAGTTCTTC. The encoded protein is CASSLWTSDNEQFF. The gene calls are TRBV5-1 and TRBJ2-1; 9 positions match TRBD2. The germline CDR1 and CDR2 sequences are SGHRS and YFSETQ. This CDR3 contains 14 residues. V lost 1 base, J lost 5 bases, and 1 base stayed unmatched.

Regarding this clone: Distinct nucleotide sequences in the sample also encode this CDR3. The chain uses TRBV4-1 and TRBJ1-5; 7 bases align to TRBD1. V lost 2 bases and J lost 0; bases outside the gene matches: 10. The CDR3 is 18 amino acids. Germline assignment: CDR1 MGHRA and CDR2 YSYEKL. The chain's CDR3 is CASSQFAGTESSNQPQHF. The CDR3 DNA follows: TGCGCCAGCAGCCAATTCGCCGGGACAGAAAGTAGCAATCAGCCCCAGCATTTT.

V and J are TRBV5-6 and TRBJ2-5; possibly TRBD1 for D (6 bases). V was cut by 4 bases and J by 3 bases, with 13 bases left in between. Germline V gene sequence: CDR1 SGHDT, CDR2 YYEEEE. The CDR3 extends over 14 amino acids. CDR3 DNA sequence: TGTGCCAGCAGCCGTCGATCAGGGGAAGAGACCCAGTACTTC. Its translation: CASSRRSGEETQYF.

A single count supports this clone. The J gene is TRBJ2-7, the V gene TRBV4-2; 7 bases match TRBD1. CDR1 and CDR2 from the germline V gene are LGHNA and YNFKEQ. CDR3 length equals 13 residues. Trimming took 2 bases from V and 7 from J; bases not matched to a gene: 5. Here the CDR3 DNA reads TGTGCCAGCAGCCAAACGGGACAGCGGGAGCAGTACTTC. Its translation: CASSQTGQREQYF.

The rearrangement joins TRBV4-2 to TRBJ1-5; 7 bases match TRBD1. CDR1 is LGHNA and CDR2 is YNFKEQ in the germline V gene. This CDR3 has 16 residues. V shed 0 bases and J 4 bases; nucleotides not matched to a gene: 6. The CDR3 is CASSQDQGGFNQPQHF. CDR3 sequence (DNA): TGTGCCAGCAGCCAAGATCAGGGGGGTTTTAATCAGCCCCAGCATTTT.

This rearrangement joins TRBV6-1 to TRBJ1-4; D may be TRBD1 (6 bases). This CDR3 has 13 residues. Trimming took off 4 bases at V and 7 bases at J, with 10 bases between the two ends. Germline V CDR1 and CDR2: MNHNS, SASEGT. In DNA, the CDR3 is TGTGCCAGCAGTGGGGAGGGGGGTGAAAAACTGTTTTTT. Its translation is CASSGEGGEKLFF.

This chain connects TRBV19 to TRBJ2-5; a possible D gene is TRBD2 (5 bases). Trimming took 5 bases from V and 8 from J, leaving 12 bases between them. CDR1 and CDR2 from the germline V gene are LNHDA and SQIVND (reference sequence). The CDR3 sequence is 12 residues long. The CDR3 loop is CASSYGGDTQYF. The CDR3 DNA reads TGTGCCAGTAGTTACGGAGGAGACACCCAGTACTTC.

This clone was seen only a few times. The chain carries TRBV18 and TRBJ1-5; 10 bases align to TRBD1. The germline gives CDR1 KGHSH, CDR2 LQKENI. CDR3 length: 17 residues. V shed 4 bases, J shed 4 bases, and the junction held 10 bases outside the gene matches. The CDR3: CASSLTGTGAVNQPQHF. Written as DNA, the CDR3 is TGTGCCAGCTCACTAACCGGGACAGGGGCCGTAAATCAGCCCCAGCATTTT.

The chain has TRBV7-8 and TRBJ1-1; possible D gene TRBD1, 6 bases. The germline V and J ends were trimmed by 5 bases and 4 bases, with 17 bases remaining between them. The CDR3 totals 15 residues. Germline assignment: CDR1 SGHVS and CDR2 FQNEAQ. DNA of the CDR3: TGTGCCAGCAGCCTCACGGACAGAAGCCCCACTGAAGCTTTCTTT. This gives the protein CASSLTDRSPTEAFF.

This clone came up a few times. The chain has TRBV7-9 and TRBJ2-1; 10 nucleotides agree with TRBD2. The J segment lost 12 bases and the V segment lost 4 bases, leaving 15 bases of the junction unmatched. This CDR3 region has 16 residues. The germline V gene encodes CDR1 SEHNR and CDR2 FQNEAQ (reference sequence). CDR3 loop: CASSWVPGLAIPGQFF. Here the CDR3 DNA reads TGTGCCAGCAGCTGGGTTCCGGGACTAGCGATCCCGGGGCAGTTCTTC.

The chain employs TRBV19 and TRBJ1-5; D unclear. Trimming removed 1 base at V and 9 bases at J, with 16 bases between. Germline V gene sequence: CDR1 LNHDA, CDR2 SQIVND (reference sequence). This CDR3 is 15 amino acids long. CDR3 residues: CASSIGDNRGRPQHF. For the CDR3, the DNA is TGTGCCAGTAGTATAGGAGACAACCGGGGAAGGCCCCAGCATTTT. The full variable domain, in which reference TRBV19 and TRBJ1-5 provide the parts outside the CDR3, is DGGITQSPKYLFRKEGQNVTLSCEQNLNHDAMYWYRQDPGQGLRLIYYSQIVNDFQKGDIAEGYSVSREKKESFPLTVTSAQKNPTAFYLCASSIGDNRGRPQHFGDGTRLSIL.

A single count supports this clone. The V call is TRBV28, the J call TRBJ1-3; D is unclear. The germline V gene has CDR1 MDHEN and CDR2 SYDVKM. V lost 4 bases and J 0 bases, leaving 13 bases between the germline ends. This CDR3 is built from 16 residues. CDR3 loop: CASSYIRRSSGNTIYF. In nucleotides, the CDR3 is TGTGCCAGCAGTTACATCAGGAGAAGCTCTGGAAACACCATATATTTT.